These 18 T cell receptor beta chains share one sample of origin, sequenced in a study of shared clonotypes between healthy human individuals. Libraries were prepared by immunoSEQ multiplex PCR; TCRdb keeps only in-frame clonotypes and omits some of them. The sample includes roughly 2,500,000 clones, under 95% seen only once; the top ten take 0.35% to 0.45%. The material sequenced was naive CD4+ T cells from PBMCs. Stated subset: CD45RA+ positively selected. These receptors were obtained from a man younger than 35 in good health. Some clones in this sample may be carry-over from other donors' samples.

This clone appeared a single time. In nucleotides, the CDR3 is TGTGCCAGCAGCGGCCGGGACAGGGTTGCGAGCTCCTACGAGCAGTACTTC. This translates into CASSGRDRVASSYEQYF. This chain joins TRBV7-6 and TRBJ2-7; 9 bases are a match to TRBD1. The CDR3 is 17 amino acids. V lost 5 bases and J lost 0; bases outside the gene matches: 11. Germline V CDR1 and CDR2: SGHVS, FNYEAQ.

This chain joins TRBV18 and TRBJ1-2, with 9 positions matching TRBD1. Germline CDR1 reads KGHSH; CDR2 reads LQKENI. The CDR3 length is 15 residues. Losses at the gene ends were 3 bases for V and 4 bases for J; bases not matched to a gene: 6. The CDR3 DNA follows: TGTGCCAGCTCACCCCCCGGGACAGGGATCTATGGCTACACCTTC. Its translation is CASSPPGTGIYGYTF.

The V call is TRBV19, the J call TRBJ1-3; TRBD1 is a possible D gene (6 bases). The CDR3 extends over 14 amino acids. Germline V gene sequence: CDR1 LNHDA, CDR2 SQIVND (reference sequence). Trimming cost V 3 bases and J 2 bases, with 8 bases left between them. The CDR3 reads CASSITGTGNTIYF. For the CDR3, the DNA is TGTGCCAGTAGTATCACAGGGACTGGAAACACCATATATTTT.

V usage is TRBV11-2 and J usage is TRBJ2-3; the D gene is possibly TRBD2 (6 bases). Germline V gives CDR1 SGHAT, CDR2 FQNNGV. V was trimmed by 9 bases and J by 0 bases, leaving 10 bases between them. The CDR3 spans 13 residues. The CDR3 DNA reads TGTGCCAGTAGCGGCCAGAGCACAGATACGCAGTATTTT. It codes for CASSGQSTDTQYF.

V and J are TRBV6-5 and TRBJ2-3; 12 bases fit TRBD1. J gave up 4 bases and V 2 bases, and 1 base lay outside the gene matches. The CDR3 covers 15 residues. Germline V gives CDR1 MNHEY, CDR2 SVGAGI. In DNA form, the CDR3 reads TGTGCCAGCAGTTACGGGACAGGGGGCGCAGATACGCAGTATTTT. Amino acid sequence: CASSYGTGGADTQYF.

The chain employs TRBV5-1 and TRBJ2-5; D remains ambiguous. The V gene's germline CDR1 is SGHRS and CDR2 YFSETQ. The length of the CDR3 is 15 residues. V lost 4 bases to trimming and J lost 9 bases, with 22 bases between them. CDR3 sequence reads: CASSGGRLVGEAQYF. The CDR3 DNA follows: TGCGCCAGCAGCGGTGGACGCTTGGTTGGTGAGGCCCAGTACTTC.

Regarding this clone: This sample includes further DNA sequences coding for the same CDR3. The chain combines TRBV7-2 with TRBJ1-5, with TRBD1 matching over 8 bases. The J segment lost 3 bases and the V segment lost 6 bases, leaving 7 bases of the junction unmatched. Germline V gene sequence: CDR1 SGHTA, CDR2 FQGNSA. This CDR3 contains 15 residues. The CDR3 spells CASSLSGGNNQPQHF. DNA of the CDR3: TGTGCCAGCAGTCTCTCAGGGGGCAACAATCAGCCCCAGCATTTT.

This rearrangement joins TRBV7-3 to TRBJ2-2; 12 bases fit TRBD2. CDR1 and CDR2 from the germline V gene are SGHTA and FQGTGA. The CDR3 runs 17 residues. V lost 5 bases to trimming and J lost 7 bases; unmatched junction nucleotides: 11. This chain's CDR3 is CASSPGLAGTGGGELFF. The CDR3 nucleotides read TGTGCCAGCAGCCCTGGACTAGCGGGAACCGGTGGCGGGGAGCTGTTTTTT.

The CDR3 is CASSSEPGQLSDGYTF. In nucleotides, the CDR3 is TGCGCCAGCAGCTCTGAGCCGGGACAGCTTTCGGATGGCTACACCTTC. The chain uses TRBV5-1 and TRBJ1-2, with 7 bases that match TRBD1. Looked up from germline, CDR1 is SGHRS and CDR2 is YFSETQ. Trimming at V came to 3 bases and at J to 6 bases, leaving 14 bases not matched to a gene. The CDR3 contains 16 residues.

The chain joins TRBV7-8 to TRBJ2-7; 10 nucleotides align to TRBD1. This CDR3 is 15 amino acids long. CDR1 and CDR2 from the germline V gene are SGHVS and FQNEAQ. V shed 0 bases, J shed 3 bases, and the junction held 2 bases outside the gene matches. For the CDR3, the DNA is TGTGCCAGCAGCTTAGCCGGGACAGGGGTCTACGAGCAGTACTTC. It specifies CASSLAGTGVYEQYF.

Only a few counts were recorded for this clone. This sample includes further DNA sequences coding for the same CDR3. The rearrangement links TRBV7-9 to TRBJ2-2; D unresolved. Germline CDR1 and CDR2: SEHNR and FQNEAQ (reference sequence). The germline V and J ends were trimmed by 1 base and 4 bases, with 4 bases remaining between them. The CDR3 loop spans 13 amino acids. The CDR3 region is CASSLVSTGELFF. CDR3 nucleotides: TGTGCCAGCAGCTTAGTGTCCACCGGGGAGCTGTTTTTT.

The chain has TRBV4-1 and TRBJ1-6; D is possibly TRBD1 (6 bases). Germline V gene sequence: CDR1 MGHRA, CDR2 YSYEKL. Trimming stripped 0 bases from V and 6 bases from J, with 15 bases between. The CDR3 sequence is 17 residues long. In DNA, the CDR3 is TGCGCCAGCAGCCAAGACCGAACCAGGGGTCGTAATTCACCCCTCCACTTT. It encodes CASSQDRTRGRNSPLHF.

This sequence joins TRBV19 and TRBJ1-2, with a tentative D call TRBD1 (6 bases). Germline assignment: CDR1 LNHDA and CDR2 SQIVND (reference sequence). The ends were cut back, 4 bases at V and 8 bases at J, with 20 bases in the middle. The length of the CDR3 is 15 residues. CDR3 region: CASSTTFTGRGGYTF. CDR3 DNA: TGTGCCAGTAGTACCACTTTTACAGGGAGAGGAGGCTACACCTTC.

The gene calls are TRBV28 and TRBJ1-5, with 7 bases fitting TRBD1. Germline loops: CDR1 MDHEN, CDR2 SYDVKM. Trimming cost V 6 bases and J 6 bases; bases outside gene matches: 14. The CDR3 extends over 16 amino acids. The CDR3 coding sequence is TGTGCCAGCAGCCGGACAGGACAACCGGTTGGTCAGCCCCAGCATTTT. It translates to CASSRTGQPVGQPQHF.

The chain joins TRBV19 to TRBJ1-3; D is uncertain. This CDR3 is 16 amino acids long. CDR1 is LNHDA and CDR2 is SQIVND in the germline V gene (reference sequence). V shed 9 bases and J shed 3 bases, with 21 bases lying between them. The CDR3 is CASAPGEQRLGNTIYF. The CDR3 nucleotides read TGTGCCAGCGCGCCCGGGGAACAGCGGCTTGGAAACACCATATATTTT.

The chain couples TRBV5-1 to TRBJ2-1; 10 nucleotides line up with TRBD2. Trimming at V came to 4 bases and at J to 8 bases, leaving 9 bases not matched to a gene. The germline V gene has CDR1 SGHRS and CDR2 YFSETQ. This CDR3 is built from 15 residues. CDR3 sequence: CASSVQAGGGDEQFF. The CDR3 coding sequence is TGCGCCAGCAGCGTCCAAGCGGGAGGGGGCGATGAGCAGTTCTTC.

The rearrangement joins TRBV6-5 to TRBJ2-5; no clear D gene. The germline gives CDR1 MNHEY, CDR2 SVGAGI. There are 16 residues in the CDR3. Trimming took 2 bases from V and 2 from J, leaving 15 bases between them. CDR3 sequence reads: CASSYGLSGGQETQYF. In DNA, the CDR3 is TGTGCCAGCAGTTACGGGTTATCGGGCGGTCAAGAGACCCAGTACTTC.

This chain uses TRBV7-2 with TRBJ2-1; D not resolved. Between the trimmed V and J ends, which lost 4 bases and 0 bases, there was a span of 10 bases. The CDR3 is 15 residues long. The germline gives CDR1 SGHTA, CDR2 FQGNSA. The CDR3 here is CASSSIRSSYNEQFF. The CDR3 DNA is TGTGCCAGCAGCTCCATAAGGAGCTCCTACAATGAGCAGTTCTTC.